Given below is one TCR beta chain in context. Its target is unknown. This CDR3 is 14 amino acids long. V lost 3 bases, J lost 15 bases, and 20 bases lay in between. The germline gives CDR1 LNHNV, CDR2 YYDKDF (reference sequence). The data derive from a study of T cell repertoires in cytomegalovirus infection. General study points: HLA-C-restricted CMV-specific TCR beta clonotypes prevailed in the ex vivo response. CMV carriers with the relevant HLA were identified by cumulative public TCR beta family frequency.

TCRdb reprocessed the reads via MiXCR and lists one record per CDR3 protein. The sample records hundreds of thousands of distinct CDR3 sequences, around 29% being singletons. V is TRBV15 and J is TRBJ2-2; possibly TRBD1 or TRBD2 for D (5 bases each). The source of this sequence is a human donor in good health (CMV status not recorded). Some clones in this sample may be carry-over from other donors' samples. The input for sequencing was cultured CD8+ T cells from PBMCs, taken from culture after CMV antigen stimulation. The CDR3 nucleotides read TGTGCCACCAGCAGGCCCCTTTTGGGGGATAGTATGTTTTTT. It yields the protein CATSRPLLGDSMFF. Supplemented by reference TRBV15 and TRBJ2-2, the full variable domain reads DAMVIQNPRYQVTQFGKPVTLSCSQTLNHNVMYWYQQKSSQAPKLLFHYYDKDFNNEADTPDNFQSRRPNTSFCFLDIRSPGLGDTAMYLCATSRPLLGDSMFFGEGSRLTVL.